Listed here are 19 T cell receptor beta chains from one sample, sequenced in a study of blood T cells in healthy people across ages (dated by TCRdb to between 2015 and 2016). Library generation was performed with 5' RACE. Sequencer: Illumina HiSeq 2500. A second PCR of about 6 to 12 cycles was run with a J-beta primer mix and a sample-barcoded 5' primer. TCRdb applied fastp at Q25 and MiXCR to the public reads, then kept only in-frame beta chains. Each CDR3 protein appears once, grouped with its most common genes and DNA. This sample gives roughly 500,000 distinct CDR3 sequences in total; approximately 25% of them show up just once. 15% to 20% of the sample is held by the ten biggest clonotypes. Material: blood. All receptors derive from a woman in her 70s in good health.

V and J are TRBV28 and TRBJ1-4, with 9 bases aligning to TRBD1. From germline, CDR1 is MDHEN and CDR2 SYDVKM. V was clipped by 4 bases and J by 4 bases; unmatched bases: 4. CDR3 size: 15 residues. The CDR3: CASSYGQGLNEKLFF. CDR3 coding DNA: TGTGCCAGCAGTTATGGACAGGGGCTTAATGAAAAACTGTTTTTT.

This clonotype was seen a handful of times. Sequence at one end of the junction differs from germline and may be a read error. This chain connects TRBV4-1 to TRBJ2-2; D possibly corresponds to TRBD2 (5 bases). CDR3 length equals 17 residues. Per the germline V gene, CDR1 is MGHRA and CDR2 is YSYEKL. DNA of the CDR3: TGCGCCAGTAGCCAACGAGGGCATGGGGAGAACACCGGGGAGCTGTTTTTT. Translating it yields CASSQRGHGENTGELFF.

This clonotype was seen more than once but under ten times. The V and J genes are TRBV4-1 and TRBJ2-5; D not certain. CDR1 MGHRA and CDR2 YSYEKL come from the germline V gene. The ends were cut back, 0 bases at V and 0 bases at J, with 14 bases in the middle. This CDR3 has 17 amino acids. The CDR3: CASSQDLRTEYQETQYF. As DNA, the CDR3 is TGCGCCAGCAGCCAAGATCTTCGGACGGAGTACCAAGAGACCCAGTACTTC.

Note on this clonotype: Sequence at one end of the junction differs from germline and may be a read error. The rearrangement joins TRBV12-3 or TRBV12-4 to TRBJ2-3; 7 bases are a match to TRBD1. This CDR3 contains 17 residues. CDR3 bases: TGTGCCGGCAGCATAACCAGGGGGACCAGTTACACAGATGCGCAGTATTTT. It specifies CAGSITRGTSYTDAQYF.

This clonotype was detected only a few times. V is TRBV4-3 and J is TRBJ2-3, with D possibly TRBD2 on 6 matching bases. The CDR3 has 15 residues. CDR1 is LGHNA, CDR2 YSLEER, per germline. V dropped 1 base and J dropped 1 base, with 9 bases sitting between them. The CDR3 DNA follows: TGCGCCAGCAGCCAAGTACTAGCCGGCACAGATACGCAGTATTTT. Its protein product is CASSQVLAGTDTQYF.

This clonotype was counted a few times. This rearrangement joins TRBV13 to TRBJ2-3; 9 bases align to TRBD2. This CDR3 spans 17 amino acids. Losses at the gene ends were 5 bases for V and 2 bases for J; bases not matched to a gene: 11. The germline gives CDR1 PRHDT, CDR2 FYEKMQ (reference sequence). For the CDR3, the DNA is TGTGCCAGCAGCCCCAGGGGTAGCGGGGGAATCACAGATACGCAGTATTTT. Its translation is CASSPRGSGGITDTQYF.

The CDR3 region is CASSGSLAGSQETQYF. In nucleotides, the CDR3 is TGTGCCAGCAGCGGAAGTTTAGCGGGGTCCCAAGAGACCCAGTACTTC. This chain joins TRBV7-2 and TRBJ2-5; 8 bases agree with TRBD2. Per germline, CDR1 SGHTA and CDR2 FQGNSA. V lost 5 bases to trimming and J lost 1 base; unmatched junction nucleotides: 9. The CDR3 covers 16 residues.

This rearrangement joins TRBV20-1 to TRBJ1-1; TRBD1 matches 7 bases. The CDR3 loop spans 14 amino acids. Losses at the gene ends were 2 bases for V and 3 bases for J; bases not matched to a gene: 6. Germline CDR1 and CDR2: DFQATT and SNEGSKA (reference sequence). This CDR3 reads CSARKTGRDTEAFF. CDR3 DNA: TGCAGTGCTAGAAAGACAGGGCGGGACACTGAAGCTTTCTTT.

The rearrangement links TRBV20-1 to TRBJ2-5; D might be TRBD1 (5 bases). V shed 4 bases and J shed 5 bases, with 11 bases lying between them. There are 12 residues in the CDR3. Germline V gene lookup returns CDR1 DFQATT and CDR2 SNEGSKA (reference sequence). CDR3 amino acids: CSAKGQEETQYF. CDR3 in DNA: TGCAGTGCTAAGGGGCAGGAGGAGACCCAGTACTTC.

There are many counts of this clonotype. The V gene is TRBV6-5, the J gene TRBJ2-1; D is undetermined. The V and J ends lost 5 bases and 3 bases respectively, with 2 bases between them. CDR3 length equals 11 residues. Germline values: CDR1 MNHEY, CDR2 SVGAGI. This CDR3 is CASSRYNEQFF. The CDR3 DNA follows: TGTGCCAGCAGTCGCTACAATGAGCAGTTCTTC.

This clonotype was recorded only once. The J gene is TRBJ2-7, the V gene TRBV20-1; TRBD2 aligns across 9 bases. The CDR3 is 14 residues long. Germline CDR1 and CDR2: DFQATT and SNEGSKA (reference sequence). After removal of 0 bases from V and 9 bases from J, the junction contained 9 bases not matched to a gene. Written as DNA, the CDR3 is TGCAGTGCTAGAGATATTAGCGGGAGTACAGTGCAGTACTTC. As protein: CSARDISGSTVQYF.

The chain's CDR3 is CASSELGVSLGTQYF. Written as DNA, the CDR3 is TGTGCCAGCAGTGAATTGGGGGTGAGCTTAGGGACCCAGTACTTC. J is TRBJ2-5 and V is TRBV25-1; tentatively, D is TRBD1 or TRBD2 (5 bases each). V was shortened by 1 base and J by 7 bases, with 16 bases between the two germline ends. The germline V gene encodes CDR1 MGHDK and CDR2 SYGVNS. This CDR3 region has 15 residues.

This clonotype was observed a single time. V usage is TRBV20-1 and J usage is TRBJ1-1; unclear D gene. V gave up 6 bases and J gave up 8 bases, with 13 bases separating them. The V gene's germline CDR1 is DFQATT and CDR2 SNEGSKA (reference sequence). This CDR3 is built from 11 residues. The CDR3 nucleotides are TGCAGTGCCCCCCGTGACCACGAAGCTTTCTTT. Translation gives CSAPRDHEAFF.

The sample holds a few counts of this clonotype. The chain joins TRBV20-1 to TRBJ2-7; TRBD2 is a possible D gene (6 bases). Germline-derived CDR1 and CDR2 are DFQATT and SNEGSKA (reference sequence). This CDR3 is 13 amino acids long. V shed 5 bases and J shed 6 bases, with 17 bases lying between them. CDR3 protein: CSAQKAGMREQYF. The CDR3 DNA follows: TGCAGTGCTCAAAAAGCGGGTATGCGCGAGCAGTACTTC.

J is TRBJ1-2 and V is TRBV5-1, with TRBD1 matching over 9 bases. The junction had 25 bases not matched to a gene; V was cut back by 4 bases and J by 3 bases. In germline, CDR1 is SGHRS, CDR2 YFSETQ. This CDR3 has 21 residues. The CDR3 loop reads CASSLKPGQGLRDVADYGYTF. CDR3 nucleotides: TGCGCCAGCAGCCTCAAACCGGGACAGGGATTAAGAGATGTCGCCGACTATGGCTACACCTTC. Complete variable domain (other parts from reference TRBV5-1 and TRBJ1-2): KAGVTQTPRYLIKTRGQQVTLSCSPISGHRSVSWYQQTPGQGLQFLFEYFSETQRNKGNFPGRFSGRQFSNSRSEMNVSTLELGDSALYLCASSLKPGQGLRDVADYGYTFGSGTRLTVV.

This clonotype was observed a few times. The junction departs from germline at one end; a sequencing error may be responsible. V and J are TRBV20-1 and TRBJ2-3; TRBD1 matches 10 bases. This CDR3 has 13 residues. Germline V gene data show CDR1 as DFQATT and CDR2 as SNEGSKA (reference sequence). CDR3 sequence reads: CSAPGQGTDTRYF. For the CDR3, the DNA is TGCAGTGCCCCGGGACAGGGGACAGATACGCGGTATTTT.

The rearrangement joins TRBV7-9 to TRBJ1-2, with D uncertain. The CDR3 runs 15 residues. Germline V CDR1 and CDR2: SEHNR, FQNEAQ (reference sequence). Trimming pared 3 bases from V and 4 bases from J, leaving 15 bases between. CDR3 coding DNA: TGTGCCAGCAGCTTTTTTTCGGGTGTGGGCTATGGCTACACCTTC. This sequence encodes CASSFFSGVGYGYTF.

J is TRBJ1-3 and V is TRBV7-9; TRBD1 might be the D (6 bases). The CDR3 is 18 residues long. Trimming stripped 2 bases from V and 0 bases from J, with 17 bases between. CDR1 and CDR2 (germline): SEHNR, FQNEAQ (reference sequence). The CDR3 region is CASSLMWGQGLSGNTIYF. The CDR3 DNA is TGTGCCAGCAGCTTAATGTGGGGACAAGGTCTCTCTGGAAACACCATATATTTT. Full variable domain (remainder filled in from reference TRBV7-9 and TRBJ1-3): DTGVSQNPRHKITKRGQNVTFRCDPISEHNRLYWYRQTLGQGPEFLTYFQNEAQLEKSRLLSDRFSAERPKGSFSTLEIQRTEQGDSAMYLCASSLMWGQGLSGNTIYFGEGSWLTVV.

This chain uses TRBV9 with TRBJ2-5, with D possibly TRBD2 on 6 matching bases. The CDR3 has 15 amino acids. Trimming cost V 4 bases and J 1 base, with 14 bases left between them. Looked up from germline, CDR1 is SGDLS and CDR2 is YYNGEE. The CDR3 region is CASSTQGTAQETQYF. As DNA, the CDR3 is TGTGCCAGCAGCACCCAAGGGACTGCCCAAGAGACCCAGTACTTC. The entire variable domain, with the rest obtained from reference TRBV9 and TRBJ2-5, is as follows: DSGVTQTPKHLITATGQRVTLRCSPRSGDLSVYWYQQSLDQGLQFLIQYYNGEERAKGNILERFSAQQFPDLHSELNLSSLELGDSALYFCASSTQGTAQETQYFGPGTRLLVL.